These 16 T cell receptor beta chains were sequenced from one sample in a study of response to subunit inactivated influenza vaccine. Each CDR3 protein is one row after TCRdb ran MiXCR on the RT-PCR reads. The sample lists 600,000 to 850,000 distinct CDR3 sequences; around 13% were seen once. This material consisted of PBMCs from blood, taken roughly 2 weeks before vaccination. The source is a man in his fifties who received an inactivated influenza vaccine.

A few counts support this clonotype. The chain couples TRBV4-2 to TRBJ2-5, with D possibly matching TRBD2 (6 bases). There are 14 residues in the CDR3. CDR1 LGHNA and CDR2 YNFKEQ come from the germline V gene. V was trimmed by 4 bases and J by 4 bases, leaving 13 bases between them. The CDR3 sequence: CASSPEGRGETQYF. The DNA of the CDR3 is TGTGCCAGCAGCCCCGAGGGGCGGGGAGAGACCCAGTACTTC.

This clonotype came up a few times. This rearrangement joins TRBV7-3 to TRBJ2-7; D is tentatively TRBD1 or TRBD2 (6 bases each). The germline V and J ends were trimmed by 9 bases and 2 bases, with 17 bases remaining between them. Germline assignment: CDR1 SGHTA and CDR2 FQGTGA. This CDR3 is built from 14 residues. In DNA form, the CDR3 reads TGTGCCAGGGGGGGCAACAGGGTGGCCTACGAGCAGTACTTC. Its translation: CARGGNRVAYEQYF. Supplemented by reference TRBV7-3 and TRBJ2-7, the full variable domain reads GAGVSQTPSNKVTEKGKYVELRCDPISGHTALYWYRQSLGQGPEFLIYFQGTGAADDSGLPNDRFFAVRPEGSVSTLKIQRTERGDSAVYLCARGGNRVAYEQYFGPGTRLTVT.

The V and J genes are TRBV29-1 and TRBJ2-3; 8 bases agree with TRBD1. From germline, CDR1 is SQVTM and CDR2 ANQGSEA. V lost 3 bases, J lost 4 bases, and 6 bases stayed unmatched. CDR3 size: 14 residues. This chain's CDR3 is CSVDWQGASDTQYF. CDR3 nucleotides: TGCAGCGTTGATTGGCAGGGGGCTTCAGATACGCAGTATTTT.

The gene calls are TRBV29-1 and TRBJ2-1; the match to TRBD1 covers 8 bases. Germline lookup yields CDR1 SQVTM and CDR2 ANQGSEA. Losses at the gene ends were 7 bases for V and 1 base for J; bases not matched to a gene: 9. The CDR3 covers 15 residues. CDR3 amino acids: CSAAQGDASYNEQFF. CDR3 nucleotide sequence: TGCAGCGCCGCACAGGGGGATGCTTCCTACAATGAGCAGTTCTTC.

This clonotype was seen more than once but under ten times. The genes are TRBV5-1 and TRBJ2-2; no clear D. With 4 bases removed from V and 0 bases from J, the gap between germline ends came to 16 bases. This CDR3 is 17 amino acids long. Germline V gene data show CDR1 as SGHRS and CDR2 as YFSETQ. CDR3 sequence (DNA): TGCGCCAGCAGCCGATCCGGGTCAGGCACGAACACCGGGGAGCTGTTTTTT. It yields the protein CASSRSGSGTNTGELFF.

This clonotype was detected many times. The CDR3 loop is CSASLSGSRKTQYF. In nucleotides, the CDR3 is TGCAGTGCTAGCCTTAGCGGGAGCAGAAAGACCCAGTACTTC. This chain joins TRBV20-1 and TRBJ2-5; 9 nucleotides agree with TRBD2. This CDR3 spans 14 amino acids. Losses at the gene ends were 3 bases for V and 6 bases for J; bases not matched to a gene: 8. The germline CDR1 and CDR2 sequences are DFQATT and SNEGSKA (reference sequence).

This clonotype was counted only a few times. The chain uses TRBV20-1 and TRBJ2-3, with 8 bases matching TRBD1. The CDR3 runs to 13 residues. The trim removed 3 bases at V and 5 bases at J, leaving 4 bases unmatched. Germline V gene sequence: CDR1 DFQATT, CDR2 SNEGSKA (reference sequence). CDR3 nucleotide sequence: TGCAGTGCTAGCCCCGGGACAGGAGATACGCAGTATTTT. Protein sequence: CSASPGTGDTQYF.

This chain uses TRBV6-1 with TRBJ1-2, with unresolved D. Germline V gene sequence: CDR1 MNHNS, CDR2 SASEGT. The CDR3 loop spans 14 amino acids. Deletions cut 7 bases from V and 2 bases from J, with 14 bases between. The CDR3 region has the DNA TGTGCCAGCACTGCTGTCCAGCAGAACTATGGCTACACCTTC. Residues: CASTAVQQNYGYTF.

This clonotype came up many times. This sequence joins TRBV20-1 and TRBJ1-2; perhaps TRBD1 as D (5 bases). Germline V lookup: CDR1 DFQATT, CDR2 SNEGSKA (reference sequence). Trimming removed 0 bases at V and 2 bases at J, with 7 bases between. The CDR3 is 13 residues long. The DNA of the CDR3 is TGCAGTGCTAGAGAAGGGGTCAACTATGGCTACACCTTC. It is translated as CSAREGVNYGYTF.

In this sample, this clonotype turned up a few times. The CDR3 here is CASRAGVLTEAFF. CDR3 DNA sequence: TGTGCCAGCAGAGCAGGGGTTCTCACTGAAGCTTTCTTT. The rearrangement uses TRBV5-5 and TRBJ1-1; a possible D gene is TRBD1 (6 bases). V lost 5 bases and J lost 4, with 12 bases in between. The CDR3 has 13 amino acids. Per the germline V gene, CDR1 is SGHKS and CDR2 is YYEKEE (reference sequence). Variable domain in full (rest from reference TRBV5-5 and TRBJ1-1): DAGVTQSPTHLIKTRGQQVTLRCSPISGHKSVSWYQQVLGQGPQFIFQYYEKEERGRGNFPDRFSARQFPNYSSELNVNALLLGDSALYLCASRAGVLTEAFFGQGTRLTVV.

The chain employs TRBV14 and TRBJ2-1, with TRBD1 matching over 9 bases. Germline CDR1 reads SGHDN; CDR2 reads FVKESK. V was pared by 2 bases and J by 3 bases, with 2 bases of the junction left unmatched. The CDR3 has 15 amino acids. In DNA, the CDR3 is TGTGCCAGCAGCCAACGACAGGGGGTCTACAATGAGCAGTTCTTC. Translated: CASSQRQGVYNEQFF.

This clonotype was counted a single time. The chain is built from TRBV7-9 and TRBJ2-1; D is tentatively TRBD1 or TRBD2 (6 bases each). CDR3 length: 17 amino acids. In germline, CDR1 is SEHNR, CDR2 FQNEAQ (reference sequence). Trimming stripped 5 bases from V and 1 base from J, with 18 bases between. The CDR3 DNA follows: TGTGCCAGCAGCCCAAGGGGGTTAGCGGCGTCCTACAATGAGCAGTTCTTC. Encoded protein: CASSPRGLAASYNEQFF.

The V gene is TRBV18, the J gene TRBJ2-4; no firm D call. The CDR3 covers 14 residues. Germline CDR1 reads KGHSH; CDR2 reads LQKENI. The V end lost 3 bases, the J end lost 0 bases, and 6 bases lay between the germline ends. For the CDR3, the DNA is TGTGCCAGCTCACCCGATCTAGCCAAAAACATTCAGTACTTC. This codes for CASSPDLAKNIQYF.

This clonotype occurred many times. The chain recombines TRBV4-1 with TRBJ2-2; 9 bases line up with TRBD2. The CDR3 has 15 residues. The germline V gene encodes CDR1 MGHRA and CDR2 YSYEKL. The V segment lost 1 base and the J segment 9 bases; nucleotides outside the gene matches: 6. CDR3 in amino acids: CASSQGEAGGRELFF. CDR3 nucleotide sequence: TGCGCCAGCAGCCAAGGAGAAGCGGGGGGCCGGGAGCTGTTTTTT.

Only a few counts were recorded for this clonotype. The V call is TRBV6-5, the J call TRBJ2-3; no clear D. The CDR3 is 18 residues long. Germline V lookup: CDR1 MNHEY, CDR2 SVGAGI. With 0 bases removed from V and 0 bases from J, the gap between germline ends came to 16 bases. The CDR3 DNA follows: TGTGCCAGCAGTTACTCGAAGTACACGCTTAGGAGCACAGATACGCAGTATTTT. This sequence encodes CASSYSKYTLRSTDTQYF.

V usage is TRBV15 and J usage is TRBJ1-2; a possible D gene is TRBD1 (5 bases). V shed 0 bases and J shed 0 bases, with 8 bases lying between them. CDR1 is LNHNV and CDR2 is YYDKDF in the germline V gene (reference sequence). This CDR3 has 15 residues. Here the CDR3 DNA reads TGTGCCACCAGCAGAGATCAGGGAGCTAACTATGGCTACACCTTC. This codes for CATSRDQGANYGYTF. The full variable domain, in which reference TRBV15 and TRBJ1-2 provide the parts outside the CDR3, is DAMVIQNPRYQVTQFGKPVTLSCSQTLNHNVMYWYQQKSSQAPKLLFHYYDKDFNNEADTPDNFQSRRPNTSFCFLDIRSPGLGDTAMYLCATSRDQGANYGYTFGSGTRLTVV.